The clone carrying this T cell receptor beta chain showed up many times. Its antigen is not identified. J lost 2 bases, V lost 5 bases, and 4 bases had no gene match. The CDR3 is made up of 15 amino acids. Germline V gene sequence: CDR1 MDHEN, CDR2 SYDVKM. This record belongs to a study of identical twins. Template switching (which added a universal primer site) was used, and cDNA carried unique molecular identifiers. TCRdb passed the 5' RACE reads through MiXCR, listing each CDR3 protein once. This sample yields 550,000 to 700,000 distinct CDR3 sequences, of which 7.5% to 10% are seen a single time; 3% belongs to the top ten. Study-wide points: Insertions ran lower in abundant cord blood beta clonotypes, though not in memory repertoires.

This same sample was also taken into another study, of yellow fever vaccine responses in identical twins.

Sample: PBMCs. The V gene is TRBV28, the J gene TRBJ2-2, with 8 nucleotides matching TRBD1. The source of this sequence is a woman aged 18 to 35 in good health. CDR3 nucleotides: TGTGCCAGCAGTGGGGGACAGGACAACACCGGGGAGCTGTTTTTT. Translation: CASSGGQDNTGELFF.